This T cell receptor beta chain was captured in a study of CD8 T cells in Susac syndrome. Reverse transcription of about 0.45 to 1 ug RNA was performed with random hexamers. The CDR3 of TCR beta was amplified by immunoSEQ multiplex PCR across 54 Vbeta and 13 Jbeta. TCRdb re-called the immunoSEQ multiplex PCR reads with MiXCR, one entry per CDR3 protein. The sample lists about 180,000 distinct CDR3 sequences, approximately 94% seen once, with roughly 0.1% in the top ten. This CDR3 is 14 amino acids long. Germline CDR1 reads MDHEN; CDR2 reads SYDVKM. The V and J ends lost 5 bases and 7 bases, in that order; junction bases with no gene match: 4. Sequencing of TCR beta was undertaken in CD8+ and CD4+ T cells derived from blood. The multiple sclerosis controls were treatment-naive patients, and their relapsing-remitting disease was stable or active. TEMRA cells were FACS-enriched, and CD8+ and CD4+ T cells were isolated negatively.

This TCR derives from a human donor with multiple sclerosis. Sequences were obtained from CD4+ T cells from PBMCs. The chain has TRBV28 and TRBJ1-6, with 8 bases matching TRBD1. The CDR3 reads CASSQGQENSPLHF. CDR3 nucleotides: TGTGCCAGCAGTCAGGGACAGGAGAATTCACCCCTCCACTTT. The full variable domain, with the rest looked up from reference TRBV28 and TRBJ1-6, is DVKVTQSSRYLVKRTGEKVFLECVQDMDHENMFWYRQDPGLGLRLIYFSYDVKMKEKGDIPEGYSVSREKKERFSLILESASTNQTSMYLCASSQGQENSPLHFGNGTRLTVT.